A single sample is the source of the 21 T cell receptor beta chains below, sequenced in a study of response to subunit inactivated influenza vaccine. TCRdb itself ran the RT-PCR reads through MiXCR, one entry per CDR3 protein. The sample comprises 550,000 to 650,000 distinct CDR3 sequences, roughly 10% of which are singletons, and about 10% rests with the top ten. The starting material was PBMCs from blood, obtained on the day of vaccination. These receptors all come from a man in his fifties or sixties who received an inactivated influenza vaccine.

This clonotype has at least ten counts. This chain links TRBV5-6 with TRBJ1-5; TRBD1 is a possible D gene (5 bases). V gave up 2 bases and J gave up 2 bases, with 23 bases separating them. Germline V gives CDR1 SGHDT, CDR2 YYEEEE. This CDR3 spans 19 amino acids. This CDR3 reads CASSLSSAWGIAGNQPQHF. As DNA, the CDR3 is TGTGCCAGCAGCTTATCATCCGCGTGGGGGATTGCGGGCAATCAGCCCCAGCATTTT.

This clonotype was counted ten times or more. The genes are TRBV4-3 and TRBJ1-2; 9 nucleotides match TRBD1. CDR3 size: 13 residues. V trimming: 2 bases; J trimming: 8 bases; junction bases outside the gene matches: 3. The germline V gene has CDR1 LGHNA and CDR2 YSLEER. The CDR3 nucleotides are TGCGCCAGCAGCCAACCGGACAGGGGAGGCTACACCTTC. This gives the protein CASSQPDRGGYTF.

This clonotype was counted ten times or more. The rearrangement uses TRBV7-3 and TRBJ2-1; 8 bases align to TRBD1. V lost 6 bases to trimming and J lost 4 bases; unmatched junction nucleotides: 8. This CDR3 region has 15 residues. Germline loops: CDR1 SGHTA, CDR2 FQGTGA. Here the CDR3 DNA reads TGTGCCAGCAGTCCCGGGACAGGTCATTACAATGAGCAGTTCTTC. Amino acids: CASSPGTGHYNEQFF. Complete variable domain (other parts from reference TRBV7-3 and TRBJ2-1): GAGVSQTPSNKVTEKGKYVELRCDPISGHTALYWYRQSLGQGPEFLIYFQGTGAADDSGLPNDRFFAVRPEGSVSTLKIQRTERGDSAVYLCASSPGTGHYNEQFFGPGTRLTVL.

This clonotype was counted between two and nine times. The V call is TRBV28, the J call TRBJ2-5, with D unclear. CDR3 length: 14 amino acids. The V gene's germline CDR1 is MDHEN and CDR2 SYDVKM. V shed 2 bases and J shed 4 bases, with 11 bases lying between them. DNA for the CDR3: TGTGCCAGCAGTTTAGCCACCCTGGGAGAGACCCAGTACTTC. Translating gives CASSLATLGETQYF.

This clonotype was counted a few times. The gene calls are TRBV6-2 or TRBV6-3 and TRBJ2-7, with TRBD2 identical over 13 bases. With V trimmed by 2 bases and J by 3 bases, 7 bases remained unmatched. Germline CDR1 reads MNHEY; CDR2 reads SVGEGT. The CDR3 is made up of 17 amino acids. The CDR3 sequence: CASSYGPGLAGRYEQYF. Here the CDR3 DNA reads TGTGCCAGCAGTTACGGGCCGGGACTAGCGGGACGCTACGAGCAGTACTTC.

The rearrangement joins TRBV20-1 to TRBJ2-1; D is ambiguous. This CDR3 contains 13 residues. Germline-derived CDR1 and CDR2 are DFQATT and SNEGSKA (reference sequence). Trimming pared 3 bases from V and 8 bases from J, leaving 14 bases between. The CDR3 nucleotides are TGCAGTGCTAGGGATTTGGCCGATCATGAGCAGTTCTTC. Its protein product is CSARDLADHEQFF.

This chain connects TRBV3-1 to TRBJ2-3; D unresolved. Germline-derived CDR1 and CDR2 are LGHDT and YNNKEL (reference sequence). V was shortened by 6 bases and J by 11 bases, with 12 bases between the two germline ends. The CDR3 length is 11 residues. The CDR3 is CASSVADLQYF. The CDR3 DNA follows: TGTGCCAGCAGTGTGGCGGACCTGCAGTATTTT.

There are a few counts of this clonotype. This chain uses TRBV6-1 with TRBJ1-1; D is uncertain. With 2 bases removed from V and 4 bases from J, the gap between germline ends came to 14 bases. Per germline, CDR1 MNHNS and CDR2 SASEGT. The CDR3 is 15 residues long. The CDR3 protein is CASSEMGLVSTEAFF. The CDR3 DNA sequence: TGTGCCAGCAGTGAAATGGGCCTCGTCTCCACTGAAGCTTTCTTT.

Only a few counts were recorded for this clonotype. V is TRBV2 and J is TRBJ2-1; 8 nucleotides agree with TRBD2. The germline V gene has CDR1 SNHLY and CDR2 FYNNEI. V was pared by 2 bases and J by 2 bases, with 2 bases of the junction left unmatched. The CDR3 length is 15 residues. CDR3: CASSEWGLAYNEQFF. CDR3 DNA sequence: TGTGCCAGCAGTGAATGGGGACTAGCCTACAATGAGCAGTTCTTC.

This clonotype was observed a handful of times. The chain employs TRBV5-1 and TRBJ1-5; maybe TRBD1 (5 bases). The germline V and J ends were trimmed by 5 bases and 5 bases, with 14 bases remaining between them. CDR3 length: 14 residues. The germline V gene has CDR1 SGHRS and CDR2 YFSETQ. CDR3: CASRGRQLYQPQHF. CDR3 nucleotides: TGCGCCAGCAGAGGTCGACAGCTTTATCAGCCCCAGCATTTT. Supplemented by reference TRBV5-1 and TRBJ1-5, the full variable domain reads KAGVTQTPRYLIKTRGQQVTLSCSPISGHRSVSWYQQTPGQGLQFLFEYFSETQRNKGNFPGRFSGRQFSNSRSEMNVSTLELGDSALYLCASRGRQLYQPQHFGDGTRLSIL.

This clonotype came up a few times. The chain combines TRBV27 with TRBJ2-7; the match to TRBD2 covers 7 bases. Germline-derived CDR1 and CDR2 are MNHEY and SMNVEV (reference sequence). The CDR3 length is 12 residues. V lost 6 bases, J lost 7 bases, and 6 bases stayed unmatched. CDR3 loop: CASSPQGGEQYF. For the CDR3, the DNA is TGTGCCAGCAGCCCTCAGGGAGGGGAGCAGTACTTC.

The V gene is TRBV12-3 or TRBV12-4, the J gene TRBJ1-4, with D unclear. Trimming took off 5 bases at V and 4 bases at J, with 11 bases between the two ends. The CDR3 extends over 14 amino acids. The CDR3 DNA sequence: TGTGCCAGCAGTCCCTCGGGTCTTAATGAAAAACTGTTTTTT. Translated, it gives CASSPSGLNEKLFF.

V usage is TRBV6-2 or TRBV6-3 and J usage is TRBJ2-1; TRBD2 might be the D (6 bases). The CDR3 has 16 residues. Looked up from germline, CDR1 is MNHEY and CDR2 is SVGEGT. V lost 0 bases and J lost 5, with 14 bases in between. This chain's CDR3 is CASSYSRRAGDNEQFF. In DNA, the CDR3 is TGTGCCAGCAGTTACTCGAGGAGGGCCGGGGACAATGAGCAGTTCTTC.

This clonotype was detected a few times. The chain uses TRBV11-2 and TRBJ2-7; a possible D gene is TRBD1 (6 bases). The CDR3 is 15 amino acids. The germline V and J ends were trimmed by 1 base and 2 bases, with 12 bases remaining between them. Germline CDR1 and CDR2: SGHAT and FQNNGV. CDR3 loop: CASSLGGTLTYEQYF. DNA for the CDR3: TGTGCCAGCAGCTTAGGGGGGACACTTACCTACGAGCAGTACTTC.

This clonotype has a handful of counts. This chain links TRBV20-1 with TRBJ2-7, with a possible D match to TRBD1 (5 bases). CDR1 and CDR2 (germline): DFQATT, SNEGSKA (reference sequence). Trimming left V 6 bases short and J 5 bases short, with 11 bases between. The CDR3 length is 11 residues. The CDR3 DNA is TGCAGTGCCTGGCTGGGGCACGAGCAGTACTTC. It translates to CSAWLGHEQYF.

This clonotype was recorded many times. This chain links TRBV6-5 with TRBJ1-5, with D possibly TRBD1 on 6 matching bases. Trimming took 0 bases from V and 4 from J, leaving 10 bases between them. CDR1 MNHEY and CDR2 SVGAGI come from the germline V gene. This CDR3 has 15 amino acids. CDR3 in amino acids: CASSYSSQGNQPQHF. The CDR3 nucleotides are TGTGCCAGCAGTTACTCGAGTCAGGGGAATCAGCCCCAGCATTTT.

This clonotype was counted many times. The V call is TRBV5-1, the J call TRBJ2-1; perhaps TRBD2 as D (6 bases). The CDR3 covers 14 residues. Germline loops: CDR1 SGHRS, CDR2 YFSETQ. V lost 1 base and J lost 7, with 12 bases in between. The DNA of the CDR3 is TGCGCCAGCAGCTTGAGGGCTCGGGGGAATGAGCAGTTCTTC. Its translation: CASSLRARGNEQFF.

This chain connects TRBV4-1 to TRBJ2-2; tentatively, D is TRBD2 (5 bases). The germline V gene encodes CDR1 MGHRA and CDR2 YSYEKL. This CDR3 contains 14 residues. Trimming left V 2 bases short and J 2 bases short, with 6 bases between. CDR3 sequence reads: CASSQRDNTGELFF. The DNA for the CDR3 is TGCGCCAGCAGCCAACGGGATAACACCGGGGAGCTGTTTTTT.

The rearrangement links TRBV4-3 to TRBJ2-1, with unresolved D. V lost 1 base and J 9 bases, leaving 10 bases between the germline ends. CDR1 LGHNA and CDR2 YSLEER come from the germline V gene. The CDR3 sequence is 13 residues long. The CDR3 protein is CASSQGVVGEQFF. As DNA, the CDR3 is TGCGCCAGCAGCCAAGGGGTGGTGGGTGAGCAGTTCTTC.

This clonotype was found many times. CDR3 in DNA: TGTGCCATCGCGCGATTAGCGGGAGTCAATGATGAGCAGTTCTTC. This gives the protein CAIARLAGVNDEQFF. This chain joins TRBV10-3 and TRBJ2-1; 9 positions match TRBD2. Germline CDR1 and CDR2: ENHRY and SYGVKD. Trimming removed 8 bases from V and 8 bases from J; junction bases left unmatched: 13. This CDR3 has 15 residues.

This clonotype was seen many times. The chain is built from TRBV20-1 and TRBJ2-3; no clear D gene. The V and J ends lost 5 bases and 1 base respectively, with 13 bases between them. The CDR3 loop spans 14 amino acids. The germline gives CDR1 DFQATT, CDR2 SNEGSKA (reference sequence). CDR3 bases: TGCAGTGCTTCCTTGGGGATGGGCACAGATACGCAGTATTTT. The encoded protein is CSASLGMGTDTQYF.